This TCR beta chain stems from a study of T cell responses to AZD1222 COVID-19 vaccine. The CDR3 has 13 amino acids. Trimming stripped 7 bases from V and 2 bases from J, with 11 bases between. The table came from immunoSEQ multiplex PCR; TCRdb's copy has only in-frame clones and leaves some out. The repertoire holds around 130,000 clones, with 80% to 90% as singletons. The clonotype comes from an adult who received the AZD1222 COVID-19 vaccine. The specimen was peripheral blood, collected 28 days after the second AZD1222 dose. The gene calls are TRBV12-3 or TRBV12-4 and TRBJ2-5; D is perhaps TRBD2 (6 bases). As DNA, the CDR3 is TGTGCCAGCACCCCGGGAGAACAAGAGACCCAGTACTTC. Translated: CASTPGEQETQYF.